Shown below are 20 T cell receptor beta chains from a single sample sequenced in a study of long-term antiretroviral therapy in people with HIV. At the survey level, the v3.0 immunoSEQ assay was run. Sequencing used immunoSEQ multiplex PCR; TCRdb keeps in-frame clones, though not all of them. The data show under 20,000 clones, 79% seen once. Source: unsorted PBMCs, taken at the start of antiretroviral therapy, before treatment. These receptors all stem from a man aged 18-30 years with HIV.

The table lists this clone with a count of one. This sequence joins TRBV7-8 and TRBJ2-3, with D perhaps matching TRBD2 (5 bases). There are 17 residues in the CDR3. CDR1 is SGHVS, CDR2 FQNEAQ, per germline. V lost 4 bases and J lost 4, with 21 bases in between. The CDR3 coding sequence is TGTGCCAGCAGCTCAAGGGAATATGGTAGCGTCCCAGATACGCAGTATTTT. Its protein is CASSSREYGSVPDTQYF.

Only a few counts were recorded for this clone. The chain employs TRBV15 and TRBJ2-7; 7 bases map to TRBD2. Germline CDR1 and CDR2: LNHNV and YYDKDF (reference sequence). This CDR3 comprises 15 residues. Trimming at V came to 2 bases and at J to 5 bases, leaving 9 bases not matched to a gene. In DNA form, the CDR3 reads TGTGCCACCAGCAGACGACAAGGGCTAGCGGACGAGCAGTACTTC. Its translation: CATSRRQGLADEQYF. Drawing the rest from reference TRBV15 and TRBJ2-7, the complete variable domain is DAMVIQNPRYQVTQFGKPVTLSCSQTLNHNVMYWYQQKSSQAPKLLFHYYDKDFNNEADTPDNFQSRRPNTSFCFLDIRSPGLGDTAMYLCATSRRQGLADEQYFGPGTRLTVT.

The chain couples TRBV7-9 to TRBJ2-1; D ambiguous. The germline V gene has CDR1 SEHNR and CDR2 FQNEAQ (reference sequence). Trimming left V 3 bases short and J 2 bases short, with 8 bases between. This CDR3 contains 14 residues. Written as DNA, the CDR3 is TGTGCCAGCAGCTTTGAGAGCGCCTACAATGAGCAGTTCTTC. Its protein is CASSFESAYNEQFF.

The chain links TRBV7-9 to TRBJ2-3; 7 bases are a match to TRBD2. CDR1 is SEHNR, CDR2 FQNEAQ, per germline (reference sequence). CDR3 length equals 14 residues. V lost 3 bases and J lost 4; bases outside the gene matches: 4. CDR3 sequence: CASSLPGGPDTQYF. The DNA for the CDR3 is TGTGCCAGCAGCTTGCCGGGAGGTCCAGATACGCAGTATTTT.

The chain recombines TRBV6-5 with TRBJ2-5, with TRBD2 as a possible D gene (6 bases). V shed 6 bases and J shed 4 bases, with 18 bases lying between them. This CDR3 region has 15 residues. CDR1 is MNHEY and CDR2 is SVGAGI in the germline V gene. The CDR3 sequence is CASRRDFLGGETQYF. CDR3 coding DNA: TGTGCCAGCAGGAGGGACTTTCTGGGGGGAGAGACCCAGTACTTC.

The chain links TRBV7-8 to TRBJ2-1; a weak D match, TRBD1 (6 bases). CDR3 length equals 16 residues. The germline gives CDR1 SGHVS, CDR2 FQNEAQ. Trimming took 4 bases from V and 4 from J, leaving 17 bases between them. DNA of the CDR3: TGTGCCAGCAGCTCTAAGACAGGAGAGTTTTACAATGAGCAGTTCTTC. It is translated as CASSSKTGEFYNEQFF.

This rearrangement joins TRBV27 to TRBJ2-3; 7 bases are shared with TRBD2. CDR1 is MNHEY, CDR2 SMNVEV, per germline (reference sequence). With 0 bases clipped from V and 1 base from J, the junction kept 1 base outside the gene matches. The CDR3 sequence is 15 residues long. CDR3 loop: CASSLSGRGTDTQYF. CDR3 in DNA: TGTGCCAGCAGTTTATCAGGGAGGGGCACAGATACGCAGTATTTT.

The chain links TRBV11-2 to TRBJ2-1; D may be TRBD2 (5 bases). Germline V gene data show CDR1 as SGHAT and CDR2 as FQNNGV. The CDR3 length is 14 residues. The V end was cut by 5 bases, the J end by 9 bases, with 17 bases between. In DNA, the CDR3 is TGTGCCAGCAGCCCGAGGAACGAGAGGGCTGAGCAGTTCTTC. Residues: CASSPRNERAEQFF.

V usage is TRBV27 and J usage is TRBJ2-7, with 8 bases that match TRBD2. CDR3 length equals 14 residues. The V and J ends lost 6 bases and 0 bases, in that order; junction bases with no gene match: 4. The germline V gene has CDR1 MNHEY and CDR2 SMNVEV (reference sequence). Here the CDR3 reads CASSKRENSYEQYF. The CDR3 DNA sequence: TGTGCCAGCAGCAAGCGGGAGAACTCCTACGAGCAGTACTTC.

The CDR3 is CASSPQGLAGVDRYNEQFF. CDR3 nucleotides: TGTGCCAGTAGTCCTCAGGGACTAGCGGGAGTAGATCGCTACAATGAGCAGTTCTTC. The rearrangement links TRBV19 to TRBJ2-1; TRBD2 aligns across 14 bases. This CDR3 is built from 19 residues. Germline loops: CDR1 LNHDA, CDR2 SQIVND (reference sequence). With 5 bases clipped from V and 3 bases from J, the junction kept 12 bases outside the gene matches.

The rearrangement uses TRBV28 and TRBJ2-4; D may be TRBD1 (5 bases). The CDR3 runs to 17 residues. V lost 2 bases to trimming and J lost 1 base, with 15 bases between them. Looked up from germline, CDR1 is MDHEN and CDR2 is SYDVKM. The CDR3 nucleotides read TGTGCCAGCAGTTTAGGCGGTTGGGCAGGGGCCAAAAACATTCAGTACTTC. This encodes CASSLGGWAGAKNIQYF.

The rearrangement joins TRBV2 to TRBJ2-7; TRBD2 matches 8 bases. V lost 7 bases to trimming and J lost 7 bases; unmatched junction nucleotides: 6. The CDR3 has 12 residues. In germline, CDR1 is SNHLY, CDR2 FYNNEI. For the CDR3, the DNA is TGTGCCAGCACCTATAGCGGGAATGAGCAGTACTTC. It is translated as CASTYSGNEQYF.

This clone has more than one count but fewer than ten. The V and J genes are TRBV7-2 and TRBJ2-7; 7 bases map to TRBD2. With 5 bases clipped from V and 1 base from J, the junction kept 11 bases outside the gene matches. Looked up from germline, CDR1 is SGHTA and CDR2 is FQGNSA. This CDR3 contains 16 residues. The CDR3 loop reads CASSTSGTTASYEQYF. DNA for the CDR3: TGTGCCAGCAGCACCTCCGGGACTACGGCTTCCTACGAGCAGTACTTC.

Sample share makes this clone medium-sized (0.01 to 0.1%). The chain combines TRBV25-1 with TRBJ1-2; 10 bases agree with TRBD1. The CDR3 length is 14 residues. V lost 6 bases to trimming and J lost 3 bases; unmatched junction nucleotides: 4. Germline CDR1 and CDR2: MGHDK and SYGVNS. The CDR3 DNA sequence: TGTGCCAGCAGGCCGGGACAGGGGTACTATGGCTACACCTTC. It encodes CASRPGQGYYGYTF.

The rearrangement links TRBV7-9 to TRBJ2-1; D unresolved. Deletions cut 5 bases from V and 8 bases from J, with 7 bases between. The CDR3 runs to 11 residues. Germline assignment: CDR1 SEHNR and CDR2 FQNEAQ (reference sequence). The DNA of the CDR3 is TGTGCCAGCAGCCCCCTAGATGAGCAGTTCTTC. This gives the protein CASSPLDEQFF.

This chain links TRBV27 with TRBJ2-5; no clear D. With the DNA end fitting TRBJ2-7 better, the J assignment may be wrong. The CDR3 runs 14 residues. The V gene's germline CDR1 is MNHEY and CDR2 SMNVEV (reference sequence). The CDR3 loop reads CASSPYPMGDEQYF. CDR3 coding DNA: TGTGCCAGCAGTCCTTACCCTATGGGTGACGAGCAGTACTTC.

This CDR3 is CASSQDYDQPQHF. For the CDR3, the DNA is TGTGCCAGCAGCCAAGATTATGATCAGCCCCAGCATTTT. The gene calls are TRBV4-2 and TRBJ1-5; D is uncertain. The CDR3 is made up of 13 amino acids. Germline loops: CDR1 LGHNA, CDR2 YNFKEQ. V was clipped by 0 bases and J by 5 bases, with 5 bases between them.

The CDR3 bases are TGTGCCAGCAGCCGGGACAGAGCCTACGAGCAGTACTTC. This gives the protein CASSRDRAYEQYF. The chain employs TRBV7-2 and TRBJ2-7; 7 bases agree with TRBD1. The CDR3 contains 13 residues. CDR1 is SGHTA and CDR2 is FQGNSA in the germline V gene. With 5 bases clipped from V and 2 bases from J, the junction kept 3 bases outside the gene matches.

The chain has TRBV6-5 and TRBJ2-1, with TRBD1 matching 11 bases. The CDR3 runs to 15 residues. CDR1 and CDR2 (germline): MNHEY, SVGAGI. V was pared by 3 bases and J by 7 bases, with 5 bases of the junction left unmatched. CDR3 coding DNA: TGTGCCAGCAGTTATACGGGACAGGGGGAAAATGAGCAGTTCTTC. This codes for CASSYTGQGENEQFF.

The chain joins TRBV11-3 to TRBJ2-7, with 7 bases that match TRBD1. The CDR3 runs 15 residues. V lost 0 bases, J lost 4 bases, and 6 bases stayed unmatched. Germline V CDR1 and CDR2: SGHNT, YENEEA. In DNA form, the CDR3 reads TGTGCCAGCAGCTTAGATCATCGACAGGGTTACGAGCAGTACTTC. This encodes CASSLDHRQGYEQYF.